What follows describes a single T cell receptor beta chain. Its antigen is unknown. The data are from a study of shared clonotypes between healthy human individuals. Study at large: The study used three CD4 naive, three CD4 memory, two CD8 naive and one CD8 memory plate per donor. Study conclusions and caveats: Among the subsets, naive ones generally showed larger estimated richness than memory ones. Among donors, the sharing of clonotypes was expected to be influenced by sequencing depth.

Splitting the CD4+ cells yielded a CD45RA+ naive subset and a CD45RA-negative memory subset. In germline, CDR1 is KGHSH, CDR2 LQKENI. There are 15 residues in the CDR3. Trimming took off 3 bases at V and 3 bases at J, with 13 bases between the two ends. Sequenced by immunoSEQ multiplex PCR; TCRdb stores in-frame clones only, minus some. The sample records about 680,000 clones, around 73% being singletons. What was sequenced was memory CD4+ T cells sorted from blood. The subset here: CD45RA-negative fraction. This sequence was found in a woman between 25 and 40 years old in good health. The J gene is TRBJ2-3, the V gene TRBV18; no firm D call. The CDR3 loop is CASSPPQIGTDTQYF. The DNA of the CDR3 is TGTGCCAGCTCACCCCCACAAATTGGGACAGATACGCAGTATTTT.